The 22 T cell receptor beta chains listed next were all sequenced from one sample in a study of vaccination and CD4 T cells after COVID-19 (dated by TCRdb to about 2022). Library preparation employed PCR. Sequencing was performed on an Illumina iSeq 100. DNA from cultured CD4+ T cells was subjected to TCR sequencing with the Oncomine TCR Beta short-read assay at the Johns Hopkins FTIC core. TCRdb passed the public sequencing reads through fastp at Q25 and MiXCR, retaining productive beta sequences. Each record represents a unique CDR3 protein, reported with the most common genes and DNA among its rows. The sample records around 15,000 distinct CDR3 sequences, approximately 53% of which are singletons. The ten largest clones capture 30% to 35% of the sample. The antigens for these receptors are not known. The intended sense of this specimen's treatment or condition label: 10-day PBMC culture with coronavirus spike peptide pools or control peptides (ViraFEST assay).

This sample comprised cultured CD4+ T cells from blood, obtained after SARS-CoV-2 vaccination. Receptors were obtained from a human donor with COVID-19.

The CDR3 DNA reads TGTGCCAGCAGCTTAGGGACAGATAACACTGAAGCTTTCTTT. Its translation is CASSLGTDNTEAFF. The genes are TRBV7-8 and TRBJ1-1; weak D call: TRBD1 (6 bases). CDR1 and CDR2 from the germline V gene are SGHVS and FQNEAQ. V shed 1 base and J shed 2 bases, with 8 bases lying between them. The CDR3 runs 14 residues.

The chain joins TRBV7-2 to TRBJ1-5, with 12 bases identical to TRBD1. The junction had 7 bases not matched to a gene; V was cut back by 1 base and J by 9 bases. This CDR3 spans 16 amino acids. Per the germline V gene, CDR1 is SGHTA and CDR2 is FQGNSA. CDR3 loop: CASSLGDRGLARPQHF. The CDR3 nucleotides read TGTGCCAGCAGCTTAGGGGACAGGGGGCTCGCGCGGCCCCAGCATTTT.

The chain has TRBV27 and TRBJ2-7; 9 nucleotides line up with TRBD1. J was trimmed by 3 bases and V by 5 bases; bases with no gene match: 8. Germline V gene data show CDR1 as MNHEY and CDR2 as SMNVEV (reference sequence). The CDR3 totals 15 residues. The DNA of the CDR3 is TGTGCCAGCAGTCTCCAACCGGGACAGGGCTACGAGCAGTACTTC. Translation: CASSLQPGQGYEQYF.

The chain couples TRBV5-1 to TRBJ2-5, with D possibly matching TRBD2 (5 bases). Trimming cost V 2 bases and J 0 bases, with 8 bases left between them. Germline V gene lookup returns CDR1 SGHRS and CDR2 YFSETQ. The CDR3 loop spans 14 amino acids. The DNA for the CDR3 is TGCGCCAGCAGCTTCAGCGGCAACCAAGAGACCCAGTACTTC. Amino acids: CASSFSGNQETQYF.

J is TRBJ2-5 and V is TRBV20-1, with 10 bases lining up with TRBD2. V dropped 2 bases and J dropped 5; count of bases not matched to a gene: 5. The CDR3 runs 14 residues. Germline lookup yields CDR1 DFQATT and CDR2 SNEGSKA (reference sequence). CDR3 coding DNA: TGCAGTGCTAGAAAGCGGGGGGGGATTGAGACCCAGTACTTC. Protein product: CSARKRGGIETQYF.

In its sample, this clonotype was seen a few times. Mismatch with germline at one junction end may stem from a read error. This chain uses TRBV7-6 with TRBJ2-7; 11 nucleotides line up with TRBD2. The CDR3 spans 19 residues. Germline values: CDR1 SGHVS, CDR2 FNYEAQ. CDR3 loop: CASSLAQMASGGLDYEQYF. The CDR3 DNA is TGTGCTAGCAGCTTAGCCCAAATGGCTAGCGGGGGGCTAGACTACGAGCAGTACTTC.

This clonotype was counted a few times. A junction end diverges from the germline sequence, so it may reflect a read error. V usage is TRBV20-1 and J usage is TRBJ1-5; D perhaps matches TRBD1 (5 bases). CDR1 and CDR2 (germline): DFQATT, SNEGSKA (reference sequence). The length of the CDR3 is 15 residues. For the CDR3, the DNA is TGCAGTGCTGGAGATAGGACGGGACGGGGTCAGCCCCAGCATTTT. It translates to CSAGDRTGRGQPQHF.

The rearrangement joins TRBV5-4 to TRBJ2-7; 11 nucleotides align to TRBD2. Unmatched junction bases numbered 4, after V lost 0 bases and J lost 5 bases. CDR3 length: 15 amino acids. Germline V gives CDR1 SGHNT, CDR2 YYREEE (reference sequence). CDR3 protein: CASSLDSGGVDEQYF. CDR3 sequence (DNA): TGTGCCAGCAGCTTGGATAGCGGGGGGGTGGACGAGCAGTACTTC.

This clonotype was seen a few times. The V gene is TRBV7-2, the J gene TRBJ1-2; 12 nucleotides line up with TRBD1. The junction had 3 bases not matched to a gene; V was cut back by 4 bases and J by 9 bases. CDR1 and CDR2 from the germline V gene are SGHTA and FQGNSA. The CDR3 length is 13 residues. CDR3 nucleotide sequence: TGTGCCAGCAGCTCCGGGACAGGGGGCCGCTACACCTTC. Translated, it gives CASSSGTGGRYTF.

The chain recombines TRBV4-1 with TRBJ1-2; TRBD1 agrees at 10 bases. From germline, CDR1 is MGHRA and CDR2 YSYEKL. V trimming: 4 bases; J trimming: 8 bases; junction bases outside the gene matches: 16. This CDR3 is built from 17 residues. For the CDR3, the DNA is TGCGCCAGCAGCCCACCGTCCCGGGACAGGGGACGGGAAGGCTACACCTTC. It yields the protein CASSPPSRDRGREGYTF.

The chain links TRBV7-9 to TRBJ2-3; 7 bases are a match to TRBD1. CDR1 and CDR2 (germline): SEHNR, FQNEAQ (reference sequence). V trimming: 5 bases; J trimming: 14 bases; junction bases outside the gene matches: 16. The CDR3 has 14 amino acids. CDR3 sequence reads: CASSTARGGPLLYF. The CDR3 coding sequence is TGTGCCAGCAGCACCGCCCGAGGGGGCCCTTTGTTGTATTTT.

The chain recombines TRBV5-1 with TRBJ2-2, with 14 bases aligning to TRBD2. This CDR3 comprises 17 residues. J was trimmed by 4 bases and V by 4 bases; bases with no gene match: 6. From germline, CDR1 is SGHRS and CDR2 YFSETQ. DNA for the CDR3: TGCGCCAGCAGCCCGACTAGCGGGGGGGCCAGCACCGGGGAGCTGTTTTTT. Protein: CASSPTSGGASTGELFF.

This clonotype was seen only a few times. This CDR3 reads CASSLAGAGPGYTF. CDR3 sequence (DNA): TGTGCCAGCAGCTTAGCGGGGGCAGGGCCTGGCTACACCTTC. This chain joins TRBV7-2 and TRBJ1-2, with D possibly matching TRBD1 (6 bases). This CDR3 comprises 14 residues. V lost 0 bases and J 7 bases, leaving 12 bases between the germline ends. CDR1 and CDR2 (germline): SGHTA, FQGNSA.

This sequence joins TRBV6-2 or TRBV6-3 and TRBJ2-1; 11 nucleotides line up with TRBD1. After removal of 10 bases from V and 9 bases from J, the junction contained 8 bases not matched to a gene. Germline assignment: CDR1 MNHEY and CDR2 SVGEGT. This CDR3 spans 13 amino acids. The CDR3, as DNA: TGTGCCAACGCGCCCGGGACAGGGGGTGAGCAGTTCTTC. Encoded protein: CANAPGTGGEQFF.

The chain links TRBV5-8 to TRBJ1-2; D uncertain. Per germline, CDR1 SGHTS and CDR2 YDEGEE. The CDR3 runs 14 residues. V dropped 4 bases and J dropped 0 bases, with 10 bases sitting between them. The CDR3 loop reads CASSPARTNYGYTF. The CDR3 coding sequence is TGTGCCAGCAGCCCTGCGAGGACTAACTATGGCTACACCTTC.

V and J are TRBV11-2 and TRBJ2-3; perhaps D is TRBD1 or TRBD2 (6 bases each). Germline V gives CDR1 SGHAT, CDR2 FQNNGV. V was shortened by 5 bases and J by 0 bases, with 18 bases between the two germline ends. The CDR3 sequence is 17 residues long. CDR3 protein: CASSPSPYGGSTDTQYF. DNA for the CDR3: TGTGCCAGCAGCCCCTCCCCCTACGGGGGCAGCACAGATACGCAGTATTTT.

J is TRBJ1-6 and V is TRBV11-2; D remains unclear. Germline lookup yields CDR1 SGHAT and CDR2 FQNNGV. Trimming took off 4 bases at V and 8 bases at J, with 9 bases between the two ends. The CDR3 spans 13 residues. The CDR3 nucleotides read TGTGCCAGCAGCTATACACGGGATTCACCCCTCCACTTT. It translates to CASSYTRDSPLHF.

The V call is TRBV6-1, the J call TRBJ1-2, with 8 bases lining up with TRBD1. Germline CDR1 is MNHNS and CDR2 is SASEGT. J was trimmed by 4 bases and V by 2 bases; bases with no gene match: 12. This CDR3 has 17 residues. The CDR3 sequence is CASSEWSTGGTLYGYTF. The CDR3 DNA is TGTGCCAGCAGTGAATGGAGCACAGGGGGTACCCTCTATGGCTACACCTTC.

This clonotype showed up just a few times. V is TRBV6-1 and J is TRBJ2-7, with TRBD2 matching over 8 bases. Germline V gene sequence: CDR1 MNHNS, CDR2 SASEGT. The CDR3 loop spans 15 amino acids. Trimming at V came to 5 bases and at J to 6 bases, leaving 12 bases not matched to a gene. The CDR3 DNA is TGTGCCAGCAGTCTAGGCTCGCGGGGGGACGGCGAGCAGTACTTC. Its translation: CASSLGSRGDGEQYF.

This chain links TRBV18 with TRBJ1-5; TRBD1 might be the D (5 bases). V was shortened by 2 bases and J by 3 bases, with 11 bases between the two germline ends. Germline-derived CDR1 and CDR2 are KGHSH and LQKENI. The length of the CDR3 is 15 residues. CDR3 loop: CASSPTGVINQPQHF. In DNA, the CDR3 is TGTGCCAGCTCACCAACAGGAGTCATCAATCAGCCCCAGCATTTT.

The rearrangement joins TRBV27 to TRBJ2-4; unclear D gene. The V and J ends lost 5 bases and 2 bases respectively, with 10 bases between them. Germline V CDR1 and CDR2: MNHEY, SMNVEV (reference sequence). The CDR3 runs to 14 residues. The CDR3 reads CASSPQWTKNIQYF. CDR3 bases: TGTGCCAGCAGTCCCCAGTGGACCAAAAACATTCAGTACTTC.

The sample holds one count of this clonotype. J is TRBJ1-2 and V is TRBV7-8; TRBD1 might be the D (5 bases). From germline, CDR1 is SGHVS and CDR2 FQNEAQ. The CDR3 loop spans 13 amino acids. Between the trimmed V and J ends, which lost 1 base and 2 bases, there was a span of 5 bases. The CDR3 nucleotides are TGTGCCAGCAGCTTAGGACAGAACTATGGCTACACCTTC. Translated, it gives CASSLGQNYGYTF.